The present T cell receptor beta chain was sequenced within a study of blood T cell repertoires in COVID-19. Overall study: The study drew acute and convalescent COVID-19 samples from the United States, Italy and Spain. T cells, B-cell-depleted T cells, or PBMCs provided the cDNA or gDNA that served as material.

Per the germline V gene, CDR1 is MDHEN and CDR2 is SYDVKM. The CDR3 is made up of 13 amino acids. Trimming removed 10 bases from V and 3 bases from J, with 14 bases in between. TCRdb keeps only in-frame clones here, not all; method: immunoSEQ multiplex PCR. The table has about 200,000 clones, about 83% seen once. Sequenced sample: peripheral blood. The origin of this receptor is a woman between 70 and 85 years old with active or convalescent COVID-19. The J gene is TRBJ2-3, the V gene TRBV28, with D possibly matching TRBD2 (6 bases). CDR3: CATNRGNTDTQYF. The CDR3 DNA reads as TGTGCCACCAACCGGGGGAATACAGATACGCAGTATTTT.